The rows below give T cell receptor beta chains drawn from one sample of a study of shared clonotypes between healthy human individuals. This table comes from immunoSEQ multiplex PCR, and its TCRdb copy is limited to in-frame clones, with some not included. The sample has about 2 million clones, 85% to 95% seen once. The source material was naive CD4+ T cells sorted from blood. The receptors derive from a man aged 18 to 30 in good health. CDR3s include the opening cysteine and the closing phenylalanine or tryptophan. A D gene is named only where the DNA matches it firmly. Clone sizes are given selectively: once, few, many, or a class where the clone is expanded.

J: TRBJ2-5
V: TRBV30
size: .
D: .
CDR3: CAWSVKQPPWTQYF
DNA: TGTGCCTGGAGTGTAAAACAGCCTCCGTGGACCCAGTACTTC

J: TRBJ2-7
V: TRBV5-1
size: .
D: TRBD2
CDR3: CASSLDSGELYEQYF
DNA: TGCGCCAGCAGCTTGGATAGCGGGGAACTCTACGAGCAGTACTTC

J: TRBJ1-4
V: TRBV6-6
size: once
D: .
CDR3: CASSRTVTNEKLFF
DNA: TGTGCCAGCAGCAGGACAGTTACTAATGAAAAACTGTTTTTT

J: TRBJ2-7
V: TRBV29-1
size: .
D: .
CDR3: CSVEDVGQRYF
DNA: TGCAGCGTTGAAGATGTTGGGCAGCGGTACTTC

J: TRBJ2-2
V: TRBV10-3
size: once
D: .
CDR3: CAIRTPGELFF
DNA: TGTGCCATCAGAACTCCCGGGGAGCTGTTTTTT

J: TRBJ1-2
V: TRBV10-3
size: .
D: .
CDR3: CATRENYGYTF
DNA: TGTGCCACCAGGGAGAACTATGGCTACACCTTC

J: TRBJ1-1
V: TRBV11-2
size: .
D: .
CDR3: CASSTHMNTEAFF
DNA: TGTGCCAGCAGCACCCATATGAACACTGAAGCTTTCTTT

J: TRBJ1-3
V: TRBV6-6
size: .
D: .
CDR3: CASSYEGSGNTIYF
DNA: TGTGCCAGCAGTTACGAGGGCTCTGGAAACACCATATATTTT

J: TRBJ1-1
V: TRBV9
size: .
D: .
CDR3: CASSVIQGMNTEAFF
DNA: TGTGCCAGCAGCGTAATCCAGGGGATGAACACTGAAGCTTTCTTT

J: TRBJ1-2
V: TRBV2
size: .
D: .
CDR3: CASNSRESLDGYTF
DNA: TGTGCCAGCAACTCCAGGGAGAGTTTAGATGGCTACACCTTC

J: TRBJ2-1
V: TRBV5-1
size: .
D: .
CDR3: CASRGDYNEQFF
DNA: TGCGCCAGCAGAGGAGACTACAATGAGCAGTTCTTC

J: TRBJ2-3
V: TRBV19
size: .
D: .
CDR3: CASSPRDTRFDTQYF
DNA: TGTGCCAGTAGTCCCCGGGACACCCGGTTCGATACGCAGTATTTT

J: TRBJ2-7
V: TRBV7-2
size: .
D: TRBD2
CDR3: CASRETSGGTYEQYF
DNA: TGTGCCAGCAGGGAGACTAGCGGGGGCACCTACGAGCAGTACTTC

J: TRBJ2-2
V: TRBV7-9
size: .
D: TRBD2
CDR3: CASSRLAGVNTGELFF
DNA: TGTGCCAGCAGCCGACTAGCGGGAGTTAACACCGGGGAGCTGTTTTTT

J: TRBJ2-1
V: TRBV6-5
size: .
D: .
CDR3: CASFRGNEQFF
DNA: TGTGCCAGCTTCAGGGGAAATGAGCAGTTCTTC

J: TRBJ1-2
V: TRBV6-5
size: few
D: TRBD1
CDR3: CASGQGYGYTF
DNA: TGTGCCAGCGGACAGGGATATGGCTACACCTTC

J: TRBJ2-6
V: TRBV5-4
size: .
D: .
CDR3: CASSLKGRLSGANVLTF
DNA: TGTGCCAGCAGCTTGAAGGGAAGACTCTCTGGGGCCAACGTCCTGACTTTC

J: TRBJ2-7
V: TRBV18
size: once
D: TRBD2
CDR3: CASSPTPGTSGSYEQYF
DNA: TGTGCCAGCTCACCCACCCCAGGGACTAGCGGATCCTACGAGCAGTACTTC

J: TRBJ2-4
V: TRBV18
size: .
D: .
CDR3: CASSPGSSANIQYF
DNA: TGTGCCAGCTCACCCGGGAGTTCGGCAAACATTCAGTACTTC

J: TRBJ1-1
V: TRBV29-1
size: .
D: TRBD1
CDR3: CSVVGQGMAFF
DNA: TGCAGCGTTGTAGGACAGGGGATGGCTTTCTTT

J: TRBJ1-2
V: TRBV5-8
size: .
D: .
CDR3: CASSLEGGYGYTF
DNA: TGTGCCAGCAGCTTGGAAGGGGGCTATGGCTACACCTTC

J: TRBJ2-3
V: TRBV28
size: .
D: .
CDR3: CASSSPAAPLTDTQYF
DNA: TGTGCCAGCAGTTCCCCGGCGGCTCCCCTAACAGATACGCAGTATTTT

J: TRBJ2-4
V: TRBV5-4
size: .
D: .
CDR3: CASSQHPGDPLAKNIQYF
DNA: TGTGCCAGCAGCCAACATCCGGGGGATCCACTAGCCAAAAACATTCAGTACTTC

J: TRBJ2-7
V: TRBV10-3
size: .
D: TRBD2
CDR3: CAISAAEGTSGAYEQYF
DNA: TGTGCCATCAGTGCCGCTGAAGGGACTAGCGGTGCCTACGAGCAGTACTTC

J: TRBJ2-1
V: TRBV14
size: .
D: TRBD1
CDR3: CASSQQTGTYNEQFF
DNA: TGTGCCAGCAGCCAACAGACAGGGACCTACAATGAGCAGTTCTTC

J: TRBJ1-1
V: TRBV7-2
size: .
D: TRBD1
CDR3: CASSSGQGWDTEAFF
DNA: TGTGCCAGCAGCTCTGGACAGGGCTGGGACACTGAAGCTTTCTTT

J: TRBJ1-4
V: TRBV5-4
size: .
D: .
CDR3: CASSLSGPLNEKLFF
DNA: TGTGCCAGCAGCTTGTCCGGACCGCTTAATGAAAAACTGTTTTTT

J: TRBJ1-4
V: TRBV5-1
size: .
D: TRBD1
CDR3: CASSFLGQVNEKLFF
DNA: TGCGCCAGCAGCTTTCTGGGACAGGTTAATGAAAAACTGTTTTTT

J: TRBJ2-5
V: TRBV7-9
size: .
D: .
CDR3: CASSLAEGLGTQYF
DNA: TGTGCCAGCAGCTTAGCTGAGGGTTTGGGGACCCAGTACTTC

J: TRBJ1-2
V: TRBV2
size: .
D: .
CDR3: CASCGGADYGYTF
DNA: TGTGCCAGTTGTGGCGGAGCGGACTATGGCTACACCTTC

J: TRBJ2-2
V: TRBV6-6
size: .
D: TRBD2
CDR3: CASSYKLAGTGELFF
DNA: TGTGCCAGCAGTTACAAACTAGCGGGCACCGGGGAGCTGTTTTTT

J: TRBJ2-1
V: TRBV7-2
size: .
D: .
CDR3: CASSLKASDYNEQFF
DNA: TGTGCCAGCAGCTTAAAGGCCTCGGATTACAATGAGCAGTTCTTC

J: TRBJ2-7
V: TRBV6-1
size: .
D: .
CDR3: CASSPTEFYEQYF
DNA: TGTGCCAGCAGCCCAACGGAGTTCTACGAGCAGTACTTC

J: TRBJ1-1
V: TRBV7-2
size: .
D: .
CDR3: CASSRRLPGFTEAFF
DNA: TGTGCCAGCAGCCGGAGGCTCCCAGGGTTCACTGAAGCTTTCTTT

J: TRBJ1-4
V: TRBV7-2
size: .
D: .
CDR3: CASSFGLNEKLFF
DNA: TGTGCCAGCAGCTTTGGCCTGAATGAAAAACTGTTTTTT

J: TRBJ2-5
V: TRBV19
size: .
D: .
CDR3: CASSISSGLAIETQYF
DNA: TGTGCCAGTAGTATATCCTCCGGGCTAGCGATAGAGACCCAGTACTTC

J: TRBJ2-5
V: TRBV5-4
size: .
D: TRBD2
CDR3: CASSLGGSGGKETQYF
DNA: TGTGCCAGCAGCCTCGGAGGGAGCGGGGGGAAAGAGACCCAGTACTTC

J: TRBJ1-5
V: TRBV27
size: .
D: .
CDR3: CASSKSRDWRGNQPQHF
DNA: TGTGCCAGCAGTAAATCCCGGGACTGGAGAGGCAATCAGCCCCAGCATTTT

J: TRBJ2-2
V: TRBV18
size: .
D: .
CDR3: CASSPSITPTGELFF
DNA: TGTGCCAGCTCACCATCCATCACTCCCACCGGGGAGCTGTTTTTT

J: TRBJ1-5
V: TRBV28
size: .
D: .
CDR3: CASEGSLSPQHF
DNA: TGTGCCAGCGAGGGGTCTCTCAGCCCCCAGCATTTT

J: TRBJ2-3
V: TRBV19
size: .
D: TRBD2
CDR3: CASSKGTSGITDTQYF
DNA: TGTGCCAGTAGTAAAGGTACTAGCGGCATCACAGATACGCAGTATTTT

J: TRBJ2-7
V: TRBV5-6
size: .
D: TRBD2
CDR3: CASSLAPASGGQYEQYF
DNA: TGTGCCAGCAGCTTGGCCCCGGCTAGCGGGGGTCAGTACGAGCAGTACTTC

J: TRBJ1-3
V: TRBV6-5
size: .
D: .
CDR3: CASSYRQTNSGNTIYF
DNA: TGTGCCAGCAGTTACCGACAGACTAACTCTGGAAACACCATATATTTT